This T cell receptor beta chain is from a study of blood T cell repertoires in COVID-19 (dated by TCRdb to 2019 to 2021). Describing the broader study: Samples from collaborators originated in the United States, Italy and Spain and spanned both the acute and convalescent phases of COVID-19. Samples were obtained from the ongoing ImmuneRACE study (first 160 participants) and from 1,254 subjects provided by 6 global collaborators. A de-identified subject ID, COVID-19 status, age in years and sex were almost always included in the sample metadata. Where HLA class I and class II types were available, the types were taken from metadata supplied by the sample provider, not from assay-based typing. The repertoires were made available in a free public database intended to serve as a resource for research on the immune response to SARS-CoV-2. The prospective study material was composed of cDNA or gDNA derived from T cells, B-cell-depleted T cells, or PBMCs. The dataset comprised deeply sampled blood TCRbeta repertoires from subjects exposed to, actively infected with, or recovered from COVID-19. Results and caveats for the whole study, not just this receptor: Clinical and demographic metadata were provided uncurated, with the amount varying by source and participant.

With respect to this clone: Its antigen is still unknown. No much larger clonotype is one base removed from it; base qualities were not supplied.

Enrolling through a virtual design, the prospective study's participants ranged in age from roughly 18 to 95 years and lived across about two dozen United States geographic areas. Cohort assignment in the prospective study relied on participant-reported clinical history from a screening survey and a study questionnaire. ImmuneRACE Cohort 3 recovered participants were defined by two consecutive negative NP/OP PCR tests, healthcare professional clearance, or symptom resolution. In the prospective study, mobile phlebotomists collected whole blood, serum and a nasopharyngeal or oropharyngeal swab from each participant. Participants in the prospective study had the option to provide additional blood draws and questionnaires over an approximately 2-month period. Before DNA extraction, blood samples from the prospective study were shipped at room temperature or frozen. TCRbeta CDR3 regions were amplified from genomic DNA using the immunoSEQ Assay, a bias-controlled multiplex PCR. From the authors' description of their analysis: Nucleated cell counts per sample were estimated from amplification of reference gene primers within the assay. To quantify the absolute abundance of each unique TCRbeta CDR3 rearrangement, sequence reads were collapsed and filtered. For each sample, productive Simpson clonality was calculated as the square root of Simpson's diversity index across productive rearrangements. The clones in this table, taken by TCRdb from immuneACCESS, are in-frame only. Not every clone is retained; where verified, under half of the shortfall comes from an unresolved V gene, and the cause of the rest is unknown. D and trimming were read from the DNA, whereas the V and J calls and clone size are those reported in that table. Counted in this sample were more than 450,000 clones; about nine tenths of them appeared once. Of the sample, roughly 0.72% falls within the top ten clones.

The sample was PBMCs or T cells enriched from blood (not recorded which). This TCR was recovered from a woman under 30 who had recovered from COVID-19.

The sequenced DNA: TGTGCCAGCTCTAGTCTGCCCCTATCCGAAAAACTGTTTTTT. Its protein is CASSSLPLSEKLFF. The chain joins TRBV6-5 to TRBJ1-4; no D gene can be assigned with confidence. The CDR3, cysteine through phenylalanine, is 14 amino acids long. Just CDR3 DNA is preserved here, 42 bases in frame from base 1. Looking up the germline V gene yields CDR1 MNHEY and CDR2 SVGAGI. Relative to germline, V is 8 bases shorter and J is 8 bases shorter, with 18 bases between their ends.